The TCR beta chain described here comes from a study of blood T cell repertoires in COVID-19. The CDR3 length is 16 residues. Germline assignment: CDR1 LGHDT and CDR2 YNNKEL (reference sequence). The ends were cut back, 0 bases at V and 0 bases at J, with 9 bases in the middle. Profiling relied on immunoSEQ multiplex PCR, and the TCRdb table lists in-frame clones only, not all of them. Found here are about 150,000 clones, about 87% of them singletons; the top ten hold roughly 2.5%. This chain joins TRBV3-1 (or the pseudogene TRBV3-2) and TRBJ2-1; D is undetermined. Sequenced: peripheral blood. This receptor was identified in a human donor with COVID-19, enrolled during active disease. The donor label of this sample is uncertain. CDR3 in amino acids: CASSQDTGGSYNEQFF. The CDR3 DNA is TGTGCCAGCAGCCAAGATACTGGCGGCTCCTACAATGAGCAGTTCTTC.